Below, 6 T cell receptor beta chains from the same sample are listed, as sequenced in a study of blood T cell repertoires in COVID-19. Using immunoSEQ multiplex PCR, the repertoire was profiled, and TCRdb retains in-frame clones only, with some absent. The data contain approximately 250,000 clones, around 87% of them singletons. Material: peripheral blood. Receptor source: a man aged 18 to 30 with active or convalescent COVID-19.

This clone was counted once. The chain uses TRBV7-9 and TRBJ1-5, with 7 bases lining up with TRBD1. This CDR3 comprises 14 residues. Germline V gene data show CDR1 as SEHNR and CDR2 as FQNEAQ (reference sequence). V gave up 3 bases and J gave up 3 bases; unmatched junction bases: 2. This CDR3 is CASSLTGNNQPQHF. CDR3 bases: TGTGCCAGCAGCTTGACAGGGAACAATCAGCCCCAGCATTTT.

V and J are TRBV11-3 and TRBJ1-1, with TRBD1 identical over 8 bases. Per the germline V gene, CDR1 is SGHNT and CDR2 is YENEEA. V was pared by 6 bases and J by 7 bases, with 10 bases of the junction left unmatched. The CDR3 runs to 14 residues. DNA of the CDR3: TGTGCCAGCAGTATTTACAGGGGGGGGCATGAAGCTTTCTTT. Amino acid sequence: CASSIYRGGHEAFF.

This clone was seen only once. This chain uses TRBV19 with TRBJ2-6; perhaps TRBD1 as D (6 bases). V was trimmed by 8 bases and J by 1 base, leaving 18 bases between them. The CDR3 totals 17 residues. Looked up from germline, CDR1 is LNHDA and CDR2 is SQIVND (reference sequence). This chain's CDR3 is CASRENRVFSGANVLTF. Written as DNA, the CDR3 is TGTGCCAGTCGAGAGAACAGGGTTTTTTCTGGGGCCAACGTCCTGACTTTC. The full variable domain, its missing parts supplied by reference TRBV19 and TRBJ2-6, is DGGITQSPKYLFRKEGQNVTLSCEQNLNHDAMYWYRQDPGQGLRLIYYSQIVNDFQKGDIAEGYSVSREKKESFPLTVTSAQKNPTAFYLCASRENRVFSGANVLTFGAGSRLTVL.

V is TRBV28 and J is TRBJ1-4; D gene ambiguous. V shed 5 bases and J shed 8 bases, with 18 bases lying between them. Germline CDR1 and CDR2: MDHEN and SYDVKM. CDR3 length: 15 residues. CDR3 coding DNA: TGTGCCAGCAGTATACCGGGTCCGGGGAAGGAAAAACTGTTTTTT. Translation: CASSIPGPGKEKLFF. The full variable domain, completed using reference TRBV28 and TRBJ1-4, is DVKVTQSSRYLVKRTGEKVFLECVQDMDHENMFWYRQDPGLGLRLIYFSYDVKMKEKGDIPEGYSVSREKKERFSLILESASTNQTSMYLCASSIPGPGKEKLFFGSGTQLSVL.

V usage is TRBV6-5 and J usage is TRBJ2-2; 9 bases match TRBD2. This CDR3 comprises 15 residues. Germline V gene lookup returns CDR1 MNHEY and CDR2 SVGAGI. The J segment lost 5 bases and the V segment lost 7 bases, leaving 8 bases of the junction unmatched. CDR3 bases: TGTGCCAGCATCCCCATAGCGGGAGCTACCGGGGAGCTGTTTTTT. Its translation: CASIPIAGATGELFF.

This clone was detected once. The chain employs TRBV9 and TRBJ2-1; 9 nucleotides match TRBD1. J gave up 4 bases and V 3 bases, and 5 bases lay outside the gene matches. Per germline, CDR1 SGDLS and CDR2 YYNGEE. The CDR3 extends over 15 amino acids. The CDR3 loop is CASSGQGVRYNEQFF. CDR3 coding DNA: TGTGCCAGCAGCGGACAGGGGGTTCGGTACAATGAGCAGTTCTTC.